This TCR beta chain was identified in a study of T cells in Graves' hyperthyroidism and ophthalmopathy. Graves' hyperthyroidism without ophthalmopathy progression within 18 months was termed stable. Researchers amplified the TCR beta CDR3 regions from RNA transcripts. The HTBI primer set served for first-round RT-PCR of the TCR CDR3. A single record per CDR3 protein comes from TCRdb applying MiXCR to the multiplex PCR reads. This sample yields 250,000 to 350,000 distinct CDR3 sequences, of which around 16% are seen a single time; around 34% belongs to the top ten. V lost 4 bases and J lost 8, with 17 bases in between. Germline V lookup: CDR1 LGHDT, CDR2 YNNKEL (reference sequence). There are 14 residues in the CDR3. This clonotype was seen at least ten times.

This receptor was obtained from a young man with Graves' hyperthyroidism. The chain combines TRBV3-1 with TRBJ1-2; unclear D gene. Sequenced input: blood. CDR3 nucleotides: TGTGCCAGCAGCCTATCAGAATCCGGCGGCGGCTACACCTTC. It is translated as CASSLSESGGGYTF.